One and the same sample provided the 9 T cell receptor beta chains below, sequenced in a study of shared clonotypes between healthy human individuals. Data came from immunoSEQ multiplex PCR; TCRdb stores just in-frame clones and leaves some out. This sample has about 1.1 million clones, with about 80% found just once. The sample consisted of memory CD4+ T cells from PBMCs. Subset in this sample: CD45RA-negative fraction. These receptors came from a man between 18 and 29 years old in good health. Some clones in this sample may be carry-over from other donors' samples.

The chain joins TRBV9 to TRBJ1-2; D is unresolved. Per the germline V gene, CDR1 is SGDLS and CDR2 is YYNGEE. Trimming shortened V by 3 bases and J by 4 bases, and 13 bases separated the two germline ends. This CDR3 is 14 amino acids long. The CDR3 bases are TGTGCCAGCAGCGAAAGCCTCGGAGGCTATGGCTACACCTTC. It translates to CASSESLGGYGYTF. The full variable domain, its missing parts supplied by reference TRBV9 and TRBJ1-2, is DSGVTQTPKHLITATGQRVTLRCSPRSGDLSVYWYQQSLDQGLQFLIQYYNGEERAKGNILERFSAQQFPDLHSELNLSSLELGDSALYFCASSESLGGYGYTFGSGTRLTVV.

CDR3 residues: CASSYSGSPYEQYF. For the CDR3, the DNA is TGTGCCAGCAGTTACTCAGGGTCCCCCTACGAGCAGTACTTC. The rearrangement joins TRBV6-6 to TRBJ2-7; D not resolved. CDR1 and CDR2 (germline): MNHNY, SVGAGI (reference sequence). The CDR3 extends over 14 amino acids. Trimming shortened V by 0 bases and J by 2 bases, and 8 bases separated the two germline ends.

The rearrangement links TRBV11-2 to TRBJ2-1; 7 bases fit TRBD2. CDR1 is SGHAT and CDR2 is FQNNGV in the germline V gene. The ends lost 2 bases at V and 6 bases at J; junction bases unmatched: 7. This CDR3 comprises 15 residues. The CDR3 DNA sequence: TGTGCCAGCAGCTTAACCGGGACTATCGGCAATGAGCAGTTCTTC. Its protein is CASSLTGTIGNEQFF.

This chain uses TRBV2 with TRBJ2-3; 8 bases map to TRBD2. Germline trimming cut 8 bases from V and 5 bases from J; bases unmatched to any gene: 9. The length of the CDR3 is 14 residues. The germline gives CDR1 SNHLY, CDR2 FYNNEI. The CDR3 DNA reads TGTGCCAGCCGTTTCGGGACTAGTGGAGATACGCAGTATTTT. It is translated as CASRFGTSGDTQYF.

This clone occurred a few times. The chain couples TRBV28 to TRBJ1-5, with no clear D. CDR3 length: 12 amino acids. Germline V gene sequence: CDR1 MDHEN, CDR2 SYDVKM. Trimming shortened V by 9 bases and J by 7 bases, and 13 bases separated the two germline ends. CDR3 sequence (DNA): TGTGCCAGTCAGAAAGGCGGACAGCCCCAGCATTTT. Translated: CASQKGGQPQHF.

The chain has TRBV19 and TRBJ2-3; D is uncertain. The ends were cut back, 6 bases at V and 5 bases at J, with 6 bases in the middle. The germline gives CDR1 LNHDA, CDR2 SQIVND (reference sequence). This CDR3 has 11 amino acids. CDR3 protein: CASRNGDTQYF. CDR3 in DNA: TGTGCCAGTAGAAATGGAGATACGCAGTATTTT.

CDR3 sequence (DNA): TGCAGTGGCCCCTCCGGCACTGAAGCTTTCTTT. It yields the protein CSGPSGTEAFF. This chain connects TRBV20-1 to TRBJ1-1; D not resolved. CDR1 DFQATT and CDR2 SNEGSKA come from the germline V gene (reference sequence). With 7 bases removed from V and 4 bases from J, the gap between germline ends came to 10 bases. This CDR3 has 11 residues.

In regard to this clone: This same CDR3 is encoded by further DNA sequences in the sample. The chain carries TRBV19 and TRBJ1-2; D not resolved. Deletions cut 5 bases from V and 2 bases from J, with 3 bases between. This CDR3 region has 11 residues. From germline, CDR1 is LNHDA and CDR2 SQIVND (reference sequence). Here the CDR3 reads CASSLNYGYTF. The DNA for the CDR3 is TGTGCCAGTAGTCTAAACTATGGCTACACCTTC. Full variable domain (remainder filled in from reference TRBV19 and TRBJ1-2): DGGITQSPKYLFRKEGQNVTLSCEQNLNHDAMYWYRQDPGQGLRLIYYSQIVNDFQKGDIAEGYSVSREKKESFPLTVTSAQKNPTAFYLCASSLNYGYTFGSGTRLTVV.

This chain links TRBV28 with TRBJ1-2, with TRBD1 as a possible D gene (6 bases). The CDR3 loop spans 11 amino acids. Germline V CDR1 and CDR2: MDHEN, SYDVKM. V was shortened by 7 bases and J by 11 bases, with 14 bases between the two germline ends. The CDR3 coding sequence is TGTGCCAGCACCCAGGGGCGGGAGTACACCTTC. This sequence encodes CASTQGREYTF.